Listed here are 12 T cell receptor beta chains from one sample, sequenced in a study of glioma-infiltrating T cells after dendritic cell vaccination. Indicated time point: after dendritic cell vaccination, including at tumor progression/relapse. Some clones are missing from TCRdb's copy, which holds only in-frame ones; the method was immunoSEQ multiplex PCR. The sample lists over 80,000 clones; over 75% were seen once. Sample: blood, taken after dendritic cell vaccination. Every receptor here comes from a human donor with glioblastoma.

The V call is TRBV6-5, the J call TRBJ2-3, with 12 bases fitting TRBD1. Per germline, CDR1 MNHEY and CDR2 SVGAGI. The CDR3 covers 16 residues. V shed 4 bases and J 4 bases; nucleotides not matched to a gene: 6. The CDR3 nucleotides read TGTGCCAGCAGTTTAGGGACAGGGGGCTTCCCAGATACGCAGTATTTT. Translation gives CASSLGTGGFPDTQYF.

V gene TRBV13 combines with J gene TRBJ2-7; D perhaps matches TRBD2 (5 bases). The CDR3 spans 16 residues. Per the germline V gene, CDR1 is PRHDT and CDR2 is FYEKMQ (reference sequence). Trimming removed 0 bases from V and 2 bases from J, with 14 bases in between. CDR3 amino acids: CASSLGRAEYPYEQYF. CDR3 DNA: TGTGCCAGCAGCTTAGGGAGGGCGGAATATCCCTACGAGCAGTACTTC.

This chain uses TRBV19 with TRBJ2-7; 8 nucleotides agree with TRBD1. Trimming cost V 1 base and J 1 base; bases outside gene matches: 3. The CDR3 runs to 15 residues. Germline CDR1 reads LNHDA; CDR2 reads SQIVND (reference sequence). The CDR3 coding sequence is TGTGCCAGTAGTATAGCACGGACAGGGTCCTACGAGCAGTACTTC. It specifies CASSIARTGSYEQYF.

CDR3: CASSPRSQGASYEQYF. The CDR3 bases are TGTGCCAGCTCACCACGGTCACAGGGGGCCTCCTACGAGCAGTACTTC. The rearrangement joins TRBV18 to TRBJ2-7; the match to TRBD1 covers 9 bases. Trimming took 1 base from V and 0 from J; bases not matched to a gene: 4. The CDR3 consists of 16 residues. Germline assignment: CDR1 KGHSH and CDR2 LQKENI. Complete variable domain (other parts from reference TRBV18 and TRBJ2-7): NAGVMQNPRHLVRRRGQEARLRCSPMKGHSHVYWYRQLPEEGLKFMVYLQKENIIDESGMPKERFSAEFPKEGPSILRIQQVVRGDSAAYFCASSPRSQGASYEQYFGPGTRLTVT.

This clone was seen just once. The chain links TRBV9 to TRBJ1-5; TRBD1 might be the D (6 bases). Germline assignment: CDR1 SGDLS and CDR2 YYNGEE. The CDR3 sequence is 15 residues long. V was trimmed by 2 bases and J by 4 bases, leaving 13 bases between them. CDR3 nucleotides: TGTGCCAGCAGCGTGTCCGGGACAACTAATCAGCCCCAGCATTTT. Amino acid sequence: CASSVSGTTNQPQHF. The full variable domain, with the rest looked up from reference TRBV9 and TRBJ1-5, is DSGVTQTPKHLITATGQRVTLRCSPRSGDLSVYWYQQSLDQGLQFLIQYYNGEERAKGNILERFSAQQFPDLHSELNLSSLELGDSALYFCASSVSGTTNQPQHFGDGTRLSIL.

This clone was seen only once. This sequence joins TRBV6-1 and TRBJ2-3, with TRBD1 matching over 7 bases. Trimming cost V 2 bases and J 3 bases; bases outside gene matches: 5. There are 15 residues in the CDR3. Germline V gene lookup returns CDR1 MNHNS and CDR2 SASEGT. The CDR3 DNA reads TGTGCCAGCAGTGAAAGACAGGGTCGGACAGATACGCAGTATTTT. Protein product: CASSERQGRTDTQYF.

The V and J genes are TRBV6-4 and TRBJ1-2, with a weak D call TRBD1 (6 bases). Deletions cut 0 bases from V and 3 bases from J, with 20 bases between. The CDR3 runs 18 residues. Per the germline V gene, CDR1 is MRHNA and CDR2 is SNTAGT. The CDR3 sequence: CASSDSGLRGAHHYGYTF. The CDR3 coding sequence is TGTGCCAGCAGTGACTCGGGTCTTCGGGGGGCGCATCACTATGGCTACACCTTC.

The chain combines TRBV6-5 with TRBJ2-7; 8 nucleotides line up with TRBD2. The CDR3 is made up of 15 amino acids. Germline values: CDR1 MNHEY, CDR2 SVGAGI. V gave up 0 bases and J gave up 3 bases; unmatched junction bases: 4. The CDR3 is CASSYSGAGGYEQYV. The CDR3 nucleotides are TGTGCCAGCAGTTACTCGGGGGCGGGGGGCTACGAGCAGTACGTC.

The chain employs TRBV5-1 and TRBJ2-1; D call uncertain. Germline V gene sequence: CDR1 SGHRS, CDR2 YFSETQ. V lost 1 base and J lost 4, with 6 bases in between. The CDR3 has 13 amino acids. The CDR3 sequence is CASSLSTYNEQFF. In DNA form, the CDR3 reads TGCGCCAGCAGCTTGTCCACATACAATGAGCAGTTCTTC.

For this clone: The sample carries other DNA sequences with the same CDR3. The rearrangement links TRBV28 to TRBJ2-2; 9 bases line up with TRBD2. Per the germline V gene, CDR1 is MDHEN and CDR2 is SYDVKM. The ends lost 6 bases at V and 0 bases at J; junction bases unmatched: 2. This CDR3 has 15 amino acids. CDR3 in DNA: TGTGCCAGCAGGCGCGGGGGGGCGAACACCGGGGAGCTGTTTTTT. Translating gives CASRRGGANTGELFF.

This chain joins TRBV5-4 and TRBJ2-2; D is ambiguous. This CDR3 contains 16 residues. The germline V and J ends were trimmed by 1 base and 3 bases, with 13 bases remaining between them. CDR1 is SGHNT, CDR2 YYREEE, per germline (reference sequence). CDR3 nucleotide sequence: TGTGCCAGCAGCTTGAGTGGGCAGACCTACACCGGGGAGCTGTTTTTT. Amino acids: CASSLSGQTYTGELFF.

V is TRBV27 and J is TRBJ2-7; no clear D. With 4 bases removed from V and 7 bases from J, the gap between germline ends came to 5 bases. The CDR3 runs 10 residues. Per the germline V gene, CDR1 is MNHEY and CDR2 is SMNVEV (reference sequence). CDR3 in DNA: TGTGCCAGCAGTTCCCCGGAGCAGTACGTC. This translates into CASSSPEQYV.